This T cell receptor beta chain was sequenced for a study of neurological immune-mediated disorders. At least ten counts were recorded for this clonotype. The target antigen is unknown. Unsorted libraries were generated from 2 million PBMCs held at -80 degrees C. Overall study findings and caveats: No clinical or MRI feature was associated with the multiple sclerosis repertoire cluster. The study phylogenetically grouped the repertoires of 18 of 34 multiple sclerosis patients into one related-CDR3 cluster, a possible signature.

With 9 bases clipped from V and 0 bases from J, the junction kept 6 bases outside the gene matches. Germline CDR1 is SGHKS and CDR2 is YYEKEE (reference sequence). The CDR3 sequence is 13 residues long. Each CDR3 protein gets one entry after TCRdb re-called the 5' RACE reads with MiXCR. This sample has 45,000 to 50,000 distinct CDR3 sequences, with approximately 2.8% found just once. The sequencing sample was made of PBMCs. The origin of this receptor is a woman aged 50 to 60 with multiple sclerosis. The J gene is TRBJ2-7, the V gene TRBV5-5, with 7 bases fitting TRBD2. DNA for the CDR3: TGTGCCACGGGCAGCGGGGTCTCCTACGAGCAGTACGTC. It codes for CATGSGVSYEQYV.